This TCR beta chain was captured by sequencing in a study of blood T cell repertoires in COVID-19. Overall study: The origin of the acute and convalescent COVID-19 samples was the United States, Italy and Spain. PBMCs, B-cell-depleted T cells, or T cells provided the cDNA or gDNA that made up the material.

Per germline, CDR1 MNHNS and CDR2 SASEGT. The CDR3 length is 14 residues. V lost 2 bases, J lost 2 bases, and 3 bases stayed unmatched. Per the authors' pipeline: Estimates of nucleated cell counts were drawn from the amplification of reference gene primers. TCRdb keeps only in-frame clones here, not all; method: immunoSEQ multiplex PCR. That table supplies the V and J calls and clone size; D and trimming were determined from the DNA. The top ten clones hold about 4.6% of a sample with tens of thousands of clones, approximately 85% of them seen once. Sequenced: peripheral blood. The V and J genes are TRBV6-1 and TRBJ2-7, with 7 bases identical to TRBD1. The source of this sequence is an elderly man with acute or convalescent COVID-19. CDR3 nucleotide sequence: TGTGCCAGCAGTGAAACAGGGGATCCCTACGAGCAGTACTTC. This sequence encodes CASSETGDPYEQYF.